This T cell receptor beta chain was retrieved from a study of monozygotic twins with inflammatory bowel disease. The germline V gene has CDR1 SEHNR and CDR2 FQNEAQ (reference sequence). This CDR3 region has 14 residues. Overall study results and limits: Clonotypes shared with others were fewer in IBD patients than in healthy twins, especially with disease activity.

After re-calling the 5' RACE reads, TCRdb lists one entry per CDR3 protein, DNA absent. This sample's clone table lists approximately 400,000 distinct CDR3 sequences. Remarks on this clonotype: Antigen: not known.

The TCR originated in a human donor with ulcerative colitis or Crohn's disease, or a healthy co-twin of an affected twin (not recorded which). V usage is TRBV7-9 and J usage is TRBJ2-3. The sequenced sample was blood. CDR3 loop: CASNSYGGTDTQYF.